One and the same sample provided the 16 T cell receptor beta chains below, sequenced in a study of T cell changes during pregnancy in multiple sclerosis. This table comes from immunoSEQ multiplex PCR, and its TCRdb copy is limited to in-frame clones, with some not included. The table has tens of thousands of clones, 90% seen once. The source material was CD8+ T cells from peripheral blood mononuclear cells, sampled before pregnancy. Source of these receptors: a female donor with multiple sclerosis, enrolled in a pregnancy study.

This clone has more than one count but fewer than ten. The chain recombines TRBV5-8 with TRBJ1-2; TRBD1 aligns across 8 bases. The CDR3 is 15 amino acids. Losses at the gene ends were 4 bases for V and 4 bases for J; bases not matched to a gene: 9. Germline V lookup: CDR1 SGHTS, CDR2 YDEGEE. CDR3 sequence: CASSHSTGDSYGYTF. The CDR3 DNA follows: TGTGCCAGCAGCCATTCGACAGGGGATTCCTATGGCTACACCTTC.

The chain has TRBV7-9 and TRBJ2-1; no clear D gene. The CDR3 spans 12 residues. Trimming pared 6 bases from V and 7 bases from J, leaving 10 bases between. Germline V gives CDR1 SEHNR, CDR2 FQNEAQ (reference sequence). This CDR3 reads CASSSELNEQFF. The CDR3 coding sequence is TGTGCCAGCAGTTCCGAGTTGAATGAGCAGTTCTTC. Looking up the rest from reference TRBV7-9 and TRBJ2-1 gives the full variable domain: DTGVSQNPRHKITKRGQNVTFRCDPISEHNRLYWYRQTLGQGPEFLTYFQNEAQLEKSRLLSDRFSAERPKGSFSTLEIQRTEQGDSAMYLCASSSELNEQFFGPGTRLTVL.

V usage is TRBV7-6 and J usage is TRBJ2-7; 9 bases map to TRBD2. Trimming removed 5 bases from V and 6 bases from J; junction bases left unmatched: 14. The CDR3 spans 16 residues. Germline CDR1 reads SGHVS; CDR2 reads FNYEAQ. The CDR3, as DNA: TGTGCCAGCAGCACAGGTCTGGCGGGGGGGCTTGGCGAGCAGTACTTC. This encodes CASSTGLAGGLGEQYF.

V and J are TRBV18 and TRBJ1-1; no firm D call. This CDR3 has 12 amino acids. The germline CDR1 and CDR2 sequences are KGHSH and LQKENI. V was pared by 2 bases and J by 7 bases, with 8 bases between. The CDR3 DNA follows: TGTGCCAGCTCACCAGAGGAGGATGAAGCTTTCTTT. It specifies CASSPEEDEAFF.

J is TRBJ2-3 and V is TRBV6-4, with 7 nucleotides matching TRBD1. CDR1 and CDR2 from the germline V gene are MRHNA and SNTAGT. This CDR3 contains 14 residues. V was pared by 3 bases and J by 2 bases, with 2 bases of the junction left unmatched. The chain's CDR3 is CASSEGTDTDTQYF. DNA for the CDR3: TGTGCCAGCAGTGAAGGGACAGACACAGATACGCAGTATTTT.

The rearrangement links TRBV21-1 to TRBJ1-2; TRBD1 is the table's D call, not checked against the DNA. TRBV21-1 is recorded as a pseudogene. CDR3 size: 20 residues. The CDR3 coding sequence is TGTGCCAGCAGCAAAGAAGGTACGCCGACAGAGTACTCGGCTAACTATGGCTACACCTTC. Translation: CASSKEGTPTEYSANYGYTF.

The chain combines TRBV4-3 with TRBJ2-2; 8 bases fit TRBD2. Germline CDR1 is LGHNA and CDR2 is YSLEER. This CDR3 spans 14 amino acids. V was pared by 8 bases and J by 6 bases, with 8 bases of the junction left unmatched. CDR3 protein: CASGFSGASGELFF. CDR3 in DNA: TGCGCCAGCGGTTTTAGCGGGGCGTCCGGGGAGCTGTTTTTT.

The chain recombines TRBV7-3 with TRBJ2-3, with 15 bases that match TRBD2. CDR1 and CDR2 from the germline V gene are SGHTA and FQGTGA. The CDR3 is made up of 16 amino acids. The ends lost 6 bases at V and 5 bases at J; junction bases unmatched: 6. The CDR3 nucleotides are TGTGCCAGCAGTCAAGGACTAGCGGGGGGGAAAGATACGCAGTATTTT. Its translation is CASSQGLAGGKDTQYF.

The table lists this clone with a count of one. The chain has TRBV11-3 and TRBJ2-7; TRBD2 is a possible D gene (7 bases). V lost 1 base, J lost 0 bases, and 10 bases lay in between. The CDR3 loop spans 15 amino acids. The V gene's germline CDR1 is SGHNT and CDR2 YENEEA. CDR3 DNA sequence: TGTGCCAGCAGCTTAGCGGGGGGCTCCTCCTACGAGCAGTACTTC. Amino acid sequence: CASSLAGGSSYEQYF. Variable domain in full (rest from reference TRBV11-3 and TRBJ2-7): EAGVVQSPRYKIIEKKQPVAFWCNPISGHNTLYWYLQNLGQGPELLIRYENEEAVDDSQLPKDRFSAERLKGVDSTLKIQPAELGDSAVYLCASSLAGGSSYEQYFGPGTRLTVT.

The rearrangement uses TRBV4-1 and TRBJ1-2; D not certain. The CDR3 is 15 amino acids. The ends were cut back, 0 bases at V and 0 bases at J, with 8 bases in the middle. Germline-derived CDR1 and CDR2 are MGHRA and YSYEKL. As DNA, the CDR3 is TGCGCCAGCAGCCAAGACTTGTCAGCTAACTATGGCTACACCTTC. Encoded protein: CASSQDLSANYGYTF.

This chain links TRBV30 with TRBJ2-5; tentatively, D is TRBD1 (6 bases). The CDR3 length is 10 residues. Trimming pared 8 bases from V and 2 bases from J, leaving 6 bases between. Germline CDR1 GTSNPN, CDR2 SVGIG (reference sequence). The CDR3 here is CAGQQETQYF. The CDR3 DNA is TGTGCCGGACAGCAAGAGACCCAGTACTTC. Full variable domain (rest looked up from reference TRBV30 and TRBJ2-5): SQTIHQWPATLVQPVGSPLSLECTVEGTSNPNLYWYRQAAGRGLQLLFYSVGIGQISSEVPQNLSASRPQDRQFILSSKKLLLSDSGFYLCAGQQETQYFGPGTRLLVL.

V gene TRBV11-2 combines with J gene TRBJ2-7; 7 bases align to TRBD1. This CDR3 contains 14 residues. Looked up from germline, CDR1 is SGHAT and CDR2 is FQNNGV. The V segment lost 5 bases and the J segment 3 bases; nucleotides outside the gene matches: 7. The CDR3 protein is CASSHGQDFYEQYF. CDR3 nucleotides: TGTGCCAGCAGCCACGGACAGGATTTCTACGAGCAGTACTTC.

This clone appeared a single time. This chain uses TRBV29-1 with TRBJ2-7, with a possible D match to TRBD1 (6 bases). This CDR3 contains 12 residues. Germline V lookup: CDR1 SQVTM, CDR2 ANQGSEA. Deletions cut 6 bases from V and 1 base from J, with 10 bases between. CDR3 loop: CSVLQGSYEQYF. The CDR3 DNA reads as TGCAGCGTGCTACAGGGTTCCTACGAGCAGTACTTC.

The chain joins TRBV6-5 to TRBJ2-1; 7 bases are a match to TRBD2. With 4 bases clipped from V and 0 bases from J, the junction kept 3 bases outside the gene matches. CDR3 length equals 15 residues. The germline gives CDR1 MNHEY, CDR2 SVGAGI. The CDR3 loop reads CASSSGDYSYNEQFF. For the CDR3, the DNA is TGTGCCAGCAGTTCCGGGGACTACTCCTACAATGAGCAGTTCTTC.

The chain carries TRBV9 and TRBJ1-2; no firm D call. Germline CDR1 and CDR2: SGDLS and YYNGEE. The CDR3 runs 15 residues. Trimming left V 0 bases short and J 3 bases short, with 12 bases between. The CDR3 here is CASSVEPTVDYGYTF. The DNA of the CDR3 is TGTGCCAGCAGCGTAGAGCCTACTGTTGACTATGGCTACACCTTC.

The chain recombines TRBV6-1 with TRBJ1-1; possible D gene TRBD1, 5 bases. This CDR3 contains 17 residues. Germline CDR1 and CDR2: MNHNS and SASEGT. V lost 4 bases, J lost 0 bases, and 18 bases lay in between. In DNA form, the CDR3 reads TGTGCCAGCAGTGGACCCCGGGGGAGGGAAATGAACACTGAAGCTTTCTTT. It yields the protein CASSGPRGREMNTEAFF.